This entry lists 31 T cell receptor beta chains sequenced from one sample in a study of molecular identifiers for immune sequencing clone quantification. Each CDR3 protein gets one entry after TCRdb re-called the PCR reads with MiXCR. Of about 640,000 distinct CDR3 sequences in the sample, about 20% were seen once. The sample was naive CD8+ T cells from blood, with Jurkat cell RNA spiked in. Subset described: FACS-sorted CD8+CD4-CCR7+CD45RA+ naive T cells. The receptors derive from a human donor in good health. Some libraries in this study had Jurkat cell RNA spiked in.

The chain uses TRBV19 and TRBJ1-1, with 9 bases matching TRBD1. This CDR3 region has 16 residues. V was pared by 5 bases and J by 3 bases, with 10 bases of the junction left unmatched. Germline lookup yields CDR1 LNHDA and CDR2 SQIVND (reference sequence). This CDR3 is CASSLWTGARDTEAFF. Written as DNA, the CDR3 is TGTGCCAGTAGTTTATGGACAGGGGCGAGGGACACTGAAGCTTTCTTT.

Details on this clonotype: One junction end does not reproduce the germline sequence, and a read error may be involved. The chain is built from TRBV3-1 and TRBJ2-1, with a tentative D call TRBD1 (6 bases). The CDR3 is 14 amino acids. CDR1 and CDR2 (germline): LGHDT, YNNKEL (reference sequence). The CDR3 nucleotides read TGTGCCGGCAGCCAACAGGGTGATTGGAATGAGCAGTTCTTC. Protein product: CAGSQQGDWNEQFF.

This clonotype was seen only a few times. The rearrangement links TRBV6-5 to TRBJ1-2; TRBD1 matches 7 bases. Trimming took 4 bases from V and 6 from J; bases not matched to a gene: 11. The CDR3 has 15 residues. The germline gives CDR1 MNHEY, CDR2 SVGAGI. The CDR3 region has the DNA TGTGCCAGCAGTTTAGACGGATCAGGGGGAGATGGCTACACCTTC. Amino acids: CASSLDGSGGDGYTF.

Notes on this clonotype: This clone may be a read error of a much larger clone one base away. The CDR3 carries no conserved terminal phenylalanine or tryptophan, so it likely arises from a read error. The V gene is TRBV6-2 or TRBV6-3, the J gene TRBJ2-1; tentatively, D is TRBD1 (5 bases). V was cut by 0 bases and J by 9 bases, with 18 bases left in between. The CDR3 is made up of 16 amino acids. CDR1 and CDR2 from the germline V gene are MNHEY and SVGEGT. DNA for the CDR3: TGTGCCAGCAGTTACTCGCTGTCTATAAAGCAGGGTGAGCAGTTCTCC. It specifies CASSYSLSIKQGEQFS.

V is TRBV9 and J is TRBJ1-2; no firm D call. The germline V and J ends were trimmed by 7 bases and 4 bases, with 8 bases remaining between them. The CDR3 length is 11 residues. Germline CDR1 SGDLS, CDR2 YYNGEE. Here the CDR3 reads CASWGSYGYTF. The CDR3 DNA sequence: TGTGCCAGCTGGGGTTCCTATGGCTACACCTTC.

As for this clonotype: With a much larger clone just one base away, this may be a read error. The conserved final phenylalanine or tryptophan is absent from the CDR3, which likely points to a read error. This chain joins TRBV7-9 and TRBJ2-1; 7 nucleotides line up with TRBD2. In germline, CDR1 is SEHNR, CDR2 FQNEAQ (reference sequence). The junction had 7 bases not matched to a gene; V was cut back by 1 base and J by 4 bases. The CDR3 is 16 residues long. The CDR3 bases are TGTGCCAGCAGCTTAGTAACAGCGGGGCTGTACAATGAGCAGTTCTCC. Its protein product is CASSLVTAGLYNEQFS.

This clonotype was detected many times. The chain combines TRBV5-4 with TRBJ1-1; 9 positions match TRBD1. V was clipped by 4 bases and J by 1 base; unmatched bases: 8. Germline V gene sequence: CDR1 SGHNT, CDR2 YYREEE (reference sequence). This CDR3 has 16 amino acids. CDR3 DNA: TGTGCCAGCAGCACGGGGACAGGGAACCCGAACACTGAAGCTTTCTTT. This codes for CASSTGTGNPNTEAFF.

This clonotype was observed at least ten times. The CDR3 is CASSSPPTYSYEQYF. Written as DNA, the CDR3 is TGTGCCAGCAGTTCCCCCCCGACTTACTCCTACGAGCAGTACTTC. The chain links TRBV28 to TRBJ2-7, with D unclear. This CDR3 has 15 amino acids. Deletions cut 4 bases from V and 0 bases from J, with 13 bases between. CDR1 is MDHEN and CDR2 is SYDVKM in the germline V gene.

This clonotype came up many times. The V call is TRBV6-1, the J call TRBJ1-1; D call uncertain. The CDR3 consists of 15 residues. CDR1 is MNHNS, CDR2 SASEGT, per germline. With 2 bases removed from V and 2 bases from J, the gap between germline ends came to 12 bases. The CDR3 bases are TGTGCCAGCAGTGAAAAAGGCAGGCGTAACACTGAAGCTTTCTTT. Amino acid sequence: CASSEKGRRNTEAFF.

This clonotype was recorded a few times. Being one base from a much bigger clone, this may be a read error. This chain uses TRBV10-3 with TRBJ2-3; D is undetermined. Germline CDR1 reads ENHRY; CDR2 reads SYGVKD. The CDR3 loop spans 13 amino acids. The CDR3 loop reads CAISETFTDTQCF. The CDR3 DNA is TGTGCCATCAGTGAGACGTTCACAGATACGCAGTGTTTT.

This clonotype was observed many times. The chain couples TRBV30 to TRBJ2-2; tentative D call: TRBD2 (6 bases). Between the trimmed V and J ends, which lost 1 base and 6 bases, there was a span of 12 bases. The CDR3 totals 14 residues. Germline V gene sequence: CDR1 GTSNPN, CDR2 SVGIG (reference sequence). CDR3 protein: CAWSGGNFPGELFF. CDR3 nucleotide sequence: TGTGCCTGGAGTGGCGGGAACTTTCCCGGGGAGCTGTTTTTT.

The chain links TRBV12-3 or TRBV12-4 to TRBJ2-6; 11 bases match TRBD1. Trimming cost V 4 bases and J 0 bases; bases outside gene matches: 8. The CDR3 is 19 amino acids. CDR3 sequence reads: CASSSVRTGGRSGANVLTF. CDR3 in DNA: TGTGCCAGCAGTTCAGTTAGGACAGGGGGCCGCTCTGGGGCCAACGTCCTGACTTTC.

V usage is TRBV6-5 and J usage is TRBJ1-5; perhaps TRBD1 as D (5 bases). Germline V lookup: CDR1 MNHEY, CDR2 SVGAGI. This CDR3 is built from 15 residues. V was clipped by 7 bases and J by 0 bases, with 13 bases between them. The CDR3 region has the DNA TGTGCCAGCAAAGGGACTGCGTATAGCAATCAGCCCCAGCATTTT. Translating gives CASKGTAYSNQPQHF.

About this clonotype: The conserved closing phenylalanine or tryptophan is absent in this CDR3, likely reflecting a read error. V and J are TRBV12-3 or TRBV12-4 and TRBJ2-2; D is unclear. The V gene lost 6 bases and the J gene lost 6 bases, with 11 bases spanning the gap. This CDR3 region has 13 residues. CDR3 DNA sequence: TGTGCCAGCAGCTCCCTCGGGCCCGGGGAGCTGTTTTCT. Translated: CASSSLGPGELFS.

This clonotype was observed at least ten times. The DNA of the CDR3 is TGCGCCAGCAGCCAATCCGGGGACGGGACCTACGAGCAGTACTTC. It translates to CASSQSGDGTYEQYF. The chain is built from TRBV4-1 and TRBJ2-7, with D perhaps assigned TRBD1 or TRBD2 (5 bases each). Trimming took off 2 bases at V and 2 bases at J, with 13 bases between the two ends. Germline CDR1 reads MGHRA; CDR2 reads YSYEKL. This CDR3 is 15 amino acids long.

This clonotype was counted a few times. A junction boundary mismatches the germline segment, possibly from a read error. The J gene is TRBJ2-7, the V gene TRBV14; D remains unclear. Germline lookup yields CDR1 SGHDN and CDR2 FVKESK. The CDR3 has 13 amino acids. CDR3 sequence (DNA): TGTGCCAACAGCCAAGGTCGCGAATACGAGCAGTACTTC. It is translated as CANSQGREYEQYF.

Of note for this clonotype: A much larger clone lies a single base off, so this may be a read error. V and J are TRBV19 and TRBJ1-1; possibly TRBD1 for D (5 bases). The V gene's germline CDR1 is LNHDA and CDR2 SQIVND (reference sequence). The CDR3 runs 13 residues. The CDR3 here is CATGGDQNAEAFF. The CDR3 DNA follows: TGTGCCACCGGGGGGGACCAGAACGCTGAAGCTTTCTTT. Supplemented by reference TRBV19 and TRBJ1-1, the full variable domain reads DGGITQSPKYLFRKEGQNVTLSCEQNLNHDAMYWYRQDPGQGLRLIYYSQIVNDFQKGDIAEGYSVSREKKESFPLTVTSAQKNPTAFYLCATGGDQNAEAFFGQGTRLTVV.

On this clonotype itself: An end of the junction does not agree with germline; a read error may underlie this. The V call is TRBV10-1, the J call TRBJ2-3; D might be TRBD1 or TRBD2, each matching 6 bases. The CDR3 covers 15 residues. Germline values: CDR1 WNHNN, CDR2 SYGVQD (reference sequence). The CDR3 reads CASSESRWGADTRYF. In DNA form, the CDR3 reads TGCGCCAGCAGTGAGTCGAGGTGGGGGGCAGATACGCGGTATTTT.

This clonotype was picked up many times. V is TRBV20-1 and J is TRBJ2-2, with D hard to call. The CDR3 spans 13 residues. Trimming cost V 3 bases and J 1 base, with 6 bases left between them. Germline loops: CDR1 DFQATT, CDR2 SNEGSKA (reference sequence). CDR3 sequence (DNA): TGCAGTGCTAGGTTTCTGAACACCGGGGAGCTGTTTTTT. Protein product: CSARFLNTGELFF.

Concerning this clonotype: Being one base from a much bigger clone, this may be a read error. J is TRBJ2-5 and V is TRBV30, with 7 bases matching TRBD2. Germline assignment: CDR1 GTSNPN and CDR2 SVGIG (reference sequence). The CDR3 has 13 amino acids. In nucleotides, the CDR3 is TGTGCCCGGAGTAAGTGGGAGGGAGAGACCCAGTACTTC. This gives the protein CARSKWEGETQYF.

This clonotype was recorded at least ten times. Here the CDR3 DNA reads TGTGCCAGCAGCCCTTGGACAAGCACAGATACGCAGTATTTT. Its protein is CASSPWTSTDTQYF. The chain links TRBV7-9 to TRBJ2-3; D is perhaps TRBD1 (5 bases). V dropped 5 bases and J dropped 0 bases, with 9 bases sitting between them. Germline CDR1 reads SEHNR; CDR2 reads FQNEAQ (reference sequence). The CDR3 contains 14 residues.

The rearrangement joins TRBV4-2 to TRBJ2-1; TRBD2 aligns across 9 bases. The CDR3 is made up of 15 amino acids. The junction had 4 bases not matched to a gene; V was cut back by 0 bases and J by 7 bases. Germline CDR1 and CDR2: LGHNA and YNFKEQ. The chain's CDR3 is CASSQEGGRGNEQFF. In DNA form, the CDR3 reads TGTGCCAGCAGCCAAGAGGGCGGGAGGGGAAATGAGCAGTTCTTC.

The chain carries TRBV15 and TRBJ2-7; 8 bases fit TRBD2. This CDR3 contains 17 residues. CDR1 and CDR2 (germline): LNHNV, YYDKDF (reference sequence). J lost 3 bases, V lost 5 bases, and 15 bases had no gene match. The CDR3 DNA sequence: TGTGCCACCAGCCCTCTTTGGAGAGCGGGAGATAACTACGAGCAGTACTTC. This encodes CATSPLWRAGDNYEQYF.

In this sample, this clonotype turned up many times. The rearrangement links TRBV10-3 to TRBJ2-5; 13 bases match TRBD2. CDR1 is ENHRY, CDR2 SYGVKD, per germline. The CDR3 runs to 18 residues. Germline trimming cut 4 bases from V and 1 base from J; bases unmatched to any gene: 9. The CDR3 region has the DNA TGTGCCATCAGTGGGACTAGCGGGAGCGACCATATCCAAGAGACCCAGTACTTC. This codes for CAISGTSGSDHIQETQYF.

In regard to this clonotype: The conserved phenylalanine or tryptophan is not found at the CDR3 terminus, so this likely reflects a read error. The chain carries TRBV12-3 or TRBV12-4 and TRBJ1-1; D ambiguous. This CDR3 is built from 12 residues. Trimming took 3 bases from V and 4 from J, leaving 6 bases between them. The CDR3 loop reads CASSFGITEAFS. As DNA, the CDR3 is TGTGCCAGCAGTTTTGGTATCACTGAAGCTTTCTCT.

This clonotype was observed a handful of times. The chain uses TRBV3-1 and TRBJ2-7; D gene uncertain. Looked up from germline, CDR1 is LGHDT and CDR2 is YNNKEL (reference sequence). V was cut by 0 bases and J by 4 bases, with 10 bases left in between. The CDR3 loop spans 14 amino acids. CDR3 bases: TGTGCCAGCAGCCAAGATACAGCCGGGTACGAGCAGTACTTC. Encoded protein: CASSQDTAGYEQYF.

Details on this clonotype: This may be a read error: a much more frequent sequence differs by one nucleotide. V gene TRBV2 combines with J gene TRBJ2-1; D is unresolved. This CDR3 is 14 amino acids long. Trimming removed 0 bases at V and 6 bases at J, with 9 bases between. Germline CDR1 and CDR2: SNHLY and FYNNEI. The CDR3 is CASSEALWVNEQFF. The CDR3 coding sequence is TGTGCCAGCAGTGAAGCGCTTTGGGTCAATGAGCAGTTCTTC.

This clonotype was counted ten times or more. The CDR3 bases are TGTGCCAGCAGCTTGGGGACAAGCTCAGGAGGAGCTTTCTTT. Amino acid sequence: CASSLGTSSGGAFF. V and J are TRBV7-6 and TRBJ1-1, with D possibly being TRBD1 (6 bases). Trimming took 3 bases from V and 10 from J, leaving 18 bases between them. Looked up from germline, CDR1 is SGHVS and CDR2 is FNYEAQ. The CDR3 runs 14 residues.

This clonotype was recorded at least ten times. The chain links TRBV29-1 to TRBJ2-7; D gene unclear. With 0 bases removed from V and 3 bases from J, the gap between germline ends came to 9 bases. CDR1 is SQVTM, CDR2 ANQGSEA, per germline. The CDR3 runs to 13 residues. DNA of the CDR3: TGCAGCGTTGAAGACGGAATCGGCTACGAGCAGTACTTC. Translating it yields CSVEDGIGYEQYF.

J is TRBJ2-2 and V is TRBV6-5; TRBD2 matches at 9 bases. In germline, CDR1 is MNHEY, CDR2 SVGAGI. Unmatched junction bases numbered 7, after V lost 4 bases and J lost 7 bases. This CDR3 is 15 amino acids long. CDR3 sequence reads: CASSSASGIYGELFF. Here the CDR3 DNA reads TGTGCCAGCAGTTCAGCTAGCGGGATATACGGGGAGCTGTTTTTT.

The rearrangement uses TRBV14 and TRBJ2-7; 11 nucleotides agree with TRBD1. This CDR3 has 17 amino acids. V gave up 4 bases and J gave up 4 bases; unmatched junction bases: 12. Germline assignment: CDR1 SGHDN and CDR2 FVKESK. CDR3 nucleotides: TGTGCCAGCAGCCTATCACCTTGGGGACAGGGGGATTACGAGCAGTACTTC. It translates to CASSLSPWGQGDYEQYF.